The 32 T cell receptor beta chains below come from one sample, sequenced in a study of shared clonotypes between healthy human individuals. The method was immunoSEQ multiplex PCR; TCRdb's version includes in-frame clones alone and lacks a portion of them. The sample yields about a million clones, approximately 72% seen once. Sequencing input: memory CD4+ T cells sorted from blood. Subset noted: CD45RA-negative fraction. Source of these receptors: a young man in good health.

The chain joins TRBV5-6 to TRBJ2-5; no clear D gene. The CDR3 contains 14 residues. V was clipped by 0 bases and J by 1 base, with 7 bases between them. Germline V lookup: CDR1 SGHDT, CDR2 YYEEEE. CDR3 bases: TGTGCCAGCAGCTTGGGCAGGTTCCAAGAGACCCAGTACTTC. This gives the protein CASSLGRFQETQYF. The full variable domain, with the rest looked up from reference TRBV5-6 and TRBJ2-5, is DAGVTQSPTHLIKTRGQQVTLRCSPKSGHDTVSWYQQALGQGPQFIFQYYEEEERQRGNFPDRFSGHQFPNYSSELNVNALLLGDSALYLCASSLGRFQETQYFGPGTRLLVL.

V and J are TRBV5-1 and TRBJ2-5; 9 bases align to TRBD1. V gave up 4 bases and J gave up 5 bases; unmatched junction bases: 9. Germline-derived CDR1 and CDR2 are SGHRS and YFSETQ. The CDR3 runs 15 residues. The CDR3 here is CASSPGTGFKETQYF. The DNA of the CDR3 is TGCGCCAGCAGCCCGGGGACAGGGTTTAAGGAGACCCAGTACTTC.

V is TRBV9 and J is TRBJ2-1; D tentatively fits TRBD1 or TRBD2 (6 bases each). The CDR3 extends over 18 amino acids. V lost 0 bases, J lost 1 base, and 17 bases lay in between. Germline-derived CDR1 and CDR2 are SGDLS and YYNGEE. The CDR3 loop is CASSVGLVGGRSYNEQFF. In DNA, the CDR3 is TGTGCCAGCAGCGTAGGGTTGGTGGGGGGCAGGTCCTACAATGAGCAGTTCTTC.

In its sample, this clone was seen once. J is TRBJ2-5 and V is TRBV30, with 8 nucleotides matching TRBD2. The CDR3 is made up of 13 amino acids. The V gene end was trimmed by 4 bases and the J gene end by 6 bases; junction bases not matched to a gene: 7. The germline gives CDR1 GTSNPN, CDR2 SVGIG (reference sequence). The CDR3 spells CAWTFSGAQTQYF. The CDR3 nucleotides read TGTGCCTGGACTTTTAGCGGGGCACAGACCCAGTACTTC.

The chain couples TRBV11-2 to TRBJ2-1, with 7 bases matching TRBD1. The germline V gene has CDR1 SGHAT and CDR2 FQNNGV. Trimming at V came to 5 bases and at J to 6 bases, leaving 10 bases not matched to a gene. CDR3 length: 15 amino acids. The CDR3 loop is CASSPGTERINEQFF. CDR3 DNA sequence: TGTGCCAGCAGCCCCGGGACAGAGCGAATCAATGAGCAGTTCTTC.

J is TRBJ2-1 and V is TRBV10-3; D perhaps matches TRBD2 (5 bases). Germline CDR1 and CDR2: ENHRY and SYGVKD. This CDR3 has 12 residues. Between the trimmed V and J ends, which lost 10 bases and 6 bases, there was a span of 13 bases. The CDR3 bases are TGTGCCACCGCCTGGGAGTTCAATGAGCAGTTCTTC. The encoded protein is CATAWEFNEQFF.

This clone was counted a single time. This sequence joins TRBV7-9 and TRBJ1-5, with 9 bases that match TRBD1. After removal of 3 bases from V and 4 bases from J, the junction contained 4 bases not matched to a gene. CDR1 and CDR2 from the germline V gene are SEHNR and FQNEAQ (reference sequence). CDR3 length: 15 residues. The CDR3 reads CASSFGQGWNQPQHF. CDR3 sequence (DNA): TGTGCCAGCAGCTTCGGACAGGGGTGGAATCAGCCCCAGCATTTT.

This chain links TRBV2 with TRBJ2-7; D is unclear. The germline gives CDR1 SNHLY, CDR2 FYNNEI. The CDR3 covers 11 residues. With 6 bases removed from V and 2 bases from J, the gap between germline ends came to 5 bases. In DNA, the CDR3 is TGTGCCAGCAGACTAACCTACGAGCAGTACTTC. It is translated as CASRLTYEQYF.

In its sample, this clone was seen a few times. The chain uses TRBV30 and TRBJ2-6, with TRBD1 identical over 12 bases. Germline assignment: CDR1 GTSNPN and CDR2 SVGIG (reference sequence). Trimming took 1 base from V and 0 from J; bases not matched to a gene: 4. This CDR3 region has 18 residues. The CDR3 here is CAWSGGTGGFSGANVLTF. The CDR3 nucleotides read TGTGCCTGGAGTGGGGGGACAGGGGGCTTCTCTGGGGCCAACGTCCTGACTTTC.

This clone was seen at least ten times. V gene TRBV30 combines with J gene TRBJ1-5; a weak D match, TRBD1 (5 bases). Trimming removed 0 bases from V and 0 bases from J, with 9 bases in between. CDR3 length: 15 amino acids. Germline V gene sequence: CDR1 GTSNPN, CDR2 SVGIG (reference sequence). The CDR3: CAWSVGAGSNQPQHF. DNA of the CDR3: TGTGCCTGGAGTGTAGGGGCCGGTAGCAATCAGCCCCAGCATTTT.

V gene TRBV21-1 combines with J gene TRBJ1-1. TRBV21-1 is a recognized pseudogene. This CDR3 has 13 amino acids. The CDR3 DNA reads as TGTGCCAGCAGCGCACTCCGAGGTACTGAAGCTTTCTTT. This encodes CASSALRGTEAFF.

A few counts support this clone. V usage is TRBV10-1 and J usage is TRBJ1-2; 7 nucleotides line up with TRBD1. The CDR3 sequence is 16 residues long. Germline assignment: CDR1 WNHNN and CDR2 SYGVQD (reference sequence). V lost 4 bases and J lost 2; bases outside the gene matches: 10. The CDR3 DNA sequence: TGCGCCAGCAGTGCCCGAGGACAGGCTATCAACTATGGCTACACCTTC. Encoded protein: CASSARGQAINYGYTF.

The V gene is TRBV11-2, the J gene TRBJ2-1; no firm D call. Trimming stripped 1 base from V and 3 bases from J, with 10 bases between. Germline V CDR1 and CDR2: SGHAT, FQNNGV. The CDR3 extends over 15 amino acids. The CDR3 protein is CASSLGADLYNEQFF. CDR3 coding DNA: TGTGCCAGCAGCTTAGGGGCAGACCTCTACAATGAGCAGTTCTTC.

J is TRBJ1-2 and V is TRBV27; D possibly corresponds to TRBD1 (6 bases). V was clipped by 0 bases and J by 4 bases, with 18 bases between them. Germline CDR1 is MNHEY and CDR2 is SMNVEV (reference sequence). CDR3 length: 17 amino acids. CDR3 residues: CASSLSGGAVNGYGYTF. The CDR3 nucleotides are TGTGCCAGCAGTTTATCTGGGGGCGCGGTCAACGGCTATGGCTACACCTTC.

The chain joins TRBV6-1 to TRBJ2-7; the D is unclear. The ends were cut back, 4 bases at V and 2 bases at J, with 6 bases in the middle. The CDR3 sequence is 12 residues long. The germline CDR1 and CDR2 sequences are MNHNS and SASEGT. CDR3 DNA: TGTGCCAGCAGTGGAACGGCCTACGAGCAGTACTTC. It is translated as CASSGTAYEQYF.

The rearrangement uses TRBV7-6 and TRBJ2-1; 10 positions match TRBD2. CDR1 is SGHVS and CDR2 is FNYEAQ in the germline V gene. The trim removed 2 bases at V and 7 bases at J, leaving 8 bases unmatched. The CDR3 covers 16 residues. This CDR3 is CASSLMSGGAINEQFF. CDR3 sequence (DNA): TGTGCCAGCAGCTTAATGAGCGGGGGGGCGATAAATGAGCAGTTCTTC.

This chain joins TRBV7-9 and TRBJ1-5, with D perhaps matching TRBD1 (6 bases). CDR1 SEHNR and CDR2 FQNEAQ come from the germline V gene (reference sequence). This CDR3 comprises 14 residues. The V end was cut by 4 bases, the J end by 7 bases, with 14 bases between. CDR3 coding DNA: TGTGCCAGCAGCTACGCAGGGGAAGGACAGCCCCAGCATTTT. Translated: CASSYAGEGQPQHF.

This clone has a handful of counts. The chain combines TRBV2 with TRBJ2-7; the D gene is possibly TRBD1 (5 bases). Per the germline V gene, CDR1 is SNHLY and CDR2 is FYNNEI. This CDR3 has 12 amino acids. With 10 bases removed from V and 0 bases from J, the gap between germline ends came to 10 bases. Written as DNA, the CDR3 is TGTGCCACCAAGGGGTACTCCTACGAGCAGTACTTC. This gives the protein CATKGYSYEQYF. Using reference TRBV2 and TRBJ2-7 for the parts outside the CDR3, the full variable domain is EPEVTQTPSHQVTQMGQEVILRCVPISNHLYFYWYRQILGQKVEFLVSFYNNEISEKSEIFDDQFSVERPDGSNFTLKIRSTKLEDSAMYFCATKGYSYEQYFGPGTRLTVT.

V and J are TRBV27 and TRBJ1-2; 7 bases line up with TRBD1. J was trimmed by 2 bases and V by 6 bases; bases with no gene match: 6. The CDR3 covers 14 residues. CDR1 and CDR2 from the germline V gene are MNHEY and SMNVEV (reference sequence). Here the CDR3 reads CASREGDRNYGYTF. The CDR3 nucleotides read TGTGCCAGCAGGGAAGGGGACAGAAACTATGGCTACACCTTC.

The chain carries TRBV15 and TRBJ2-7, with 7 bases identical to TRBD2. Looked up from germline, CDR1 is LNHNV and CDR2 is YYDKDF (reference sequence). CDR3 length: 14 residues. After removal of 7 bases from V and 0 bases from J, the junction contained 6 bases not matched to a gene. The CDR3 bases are TGTGCCACCAATAGGGGCGGGAGCTCCTACGAGCAGTACTTC. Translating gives CATNRGGSSYEQYF.

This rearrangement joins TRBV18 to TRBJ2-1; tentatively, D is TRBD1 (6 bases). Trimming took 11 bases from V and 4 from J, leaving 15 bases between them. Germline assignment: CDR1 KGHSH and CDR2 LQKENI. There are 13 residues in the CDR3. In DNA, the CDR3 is TGTGCCGGAGCAGGGGATGGGTACAATGAGCAGTTCTTC. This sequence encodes CAGAGDGYNEQFF.

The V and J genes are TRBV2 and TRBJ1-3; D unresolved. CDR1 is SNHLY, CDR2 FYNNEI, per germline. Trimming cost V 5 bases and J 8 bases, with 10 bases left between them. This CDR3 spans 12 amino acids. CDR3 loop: CASSNRLDTIYF. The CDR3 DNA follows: TGTGCCAGCAGTAACAGATTGGACACCATATATTTT.

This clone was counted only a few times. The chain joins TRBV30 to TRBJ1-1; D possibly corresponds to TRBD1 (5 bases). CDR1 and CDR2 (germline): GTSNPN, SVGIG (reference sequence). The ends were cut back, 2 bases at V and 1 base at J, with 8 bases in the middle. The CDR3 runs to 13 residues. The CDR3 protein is CAWSSDRNTEAFF. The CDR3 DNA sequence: TGTGCCTGGAGTTCCGACAGGAACACTGAAGCTTTCTTT.

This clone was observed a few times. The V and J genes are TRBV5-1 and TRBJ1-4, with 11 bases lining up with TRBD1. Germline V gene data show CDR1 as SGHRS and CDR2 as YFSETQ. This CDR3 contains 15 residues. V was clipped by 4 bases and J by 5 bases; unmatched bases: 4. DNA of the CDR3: TGCGCCAGCAGCCCGGGACAGGGGGGCAATGAAAAACTGTTTTTT. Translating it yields CASSPGQGGNEKLFF.

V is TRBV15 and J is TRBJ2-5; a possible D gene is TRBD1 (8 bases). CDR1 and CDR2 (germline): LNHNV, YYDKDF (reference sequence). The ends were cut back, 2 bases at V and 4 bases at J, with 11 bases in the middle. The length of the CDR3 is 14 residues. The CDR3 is CATSRNRGGETQYF. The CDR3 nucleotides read TGTGCCACCAGCAGAAACAGGGGGGGAGAGACCCAGTACTTC.

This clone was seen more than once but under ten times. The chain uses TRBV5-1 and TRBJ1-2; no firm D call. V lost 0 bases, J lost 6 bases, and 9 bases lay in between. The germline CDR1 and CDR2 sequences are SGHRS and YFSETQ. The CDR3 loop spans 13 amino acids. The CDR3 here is CASSLGEADGYTF. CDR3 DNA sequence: TGCGCCAGCAGCTTGGGGGAGGCCGATGGCTACACCTTC.

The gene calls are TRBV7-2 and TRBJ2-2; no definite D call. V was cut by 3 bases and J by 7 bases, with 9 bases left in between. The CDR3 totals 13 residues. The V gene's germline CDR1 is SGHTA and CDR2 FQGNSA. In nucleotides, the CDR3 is TGTGCCAGCAGCTTTCCGTCAAGCGGGGAGCTGTTTTTT. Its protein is CASSFPSSGELFF.

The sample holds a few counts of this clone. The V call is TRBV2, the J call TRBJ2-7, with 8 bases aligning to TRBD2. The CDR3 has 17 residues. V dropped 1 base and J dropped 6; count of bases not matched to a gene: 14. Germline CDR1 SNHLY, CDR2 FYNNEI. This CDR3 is CASSEGSYSGVSGEQYF. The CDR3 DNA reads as TGTGCCAGCAGTGAAGGATCTTATAGCGGGGTGAGTGGCGAGCAGTACTTC.

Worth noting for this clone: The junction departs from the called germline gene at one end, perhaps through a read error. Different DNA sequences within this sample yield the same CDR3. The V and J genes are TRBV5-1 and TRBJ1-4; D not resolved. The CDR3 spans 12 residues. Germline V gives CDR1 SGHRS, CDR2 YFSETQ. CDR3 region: CASSLGVEKLFF. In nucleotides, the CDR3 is TGTGCCAGCAGCTTGGGCGTAGAAAAACTGTTTTTT. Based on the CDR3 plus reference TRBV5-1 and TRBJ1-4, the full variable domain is KAGVTQTPRYLIKTRGQQVTLSCSPISGHRSVSWYQQTPGQGLQFLFEYFSETQRNKGNFPGRFSGRQFSNSRSEMNVSTLELGDSALYLCASSLGVEKLFFGSGTQLSVL.

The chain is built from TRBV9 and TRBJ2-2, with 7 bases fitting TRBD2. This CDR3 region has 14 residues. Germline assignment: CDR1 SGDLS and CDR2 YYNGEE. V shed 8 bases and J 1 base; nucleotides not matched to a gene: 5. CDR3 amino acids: CASNSGENTGELFF. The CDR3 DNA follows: TGTGCCAGTAACAGCGGGGAGAACACCGGGGAGCTGTTTTTT.

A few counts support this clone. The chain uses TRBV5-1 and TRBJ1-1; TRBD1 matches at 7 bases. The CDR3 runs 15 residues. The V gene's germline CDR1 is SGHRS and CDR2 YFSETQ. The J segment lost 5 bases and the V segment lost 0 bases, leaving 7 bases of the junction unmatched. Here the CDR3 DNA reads TGCGCCAGCAGCTTGGAAGCGGGCAGGGGGACTGAAGCTTTCTTT. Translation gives CASSLEAGRGTEAFF.

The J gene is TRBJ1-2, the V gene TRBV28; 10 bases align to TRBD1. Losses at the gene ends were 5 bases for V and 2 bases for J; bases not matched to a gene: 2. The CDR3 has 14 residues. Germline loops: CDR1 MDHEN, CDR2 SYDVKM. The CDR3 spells CASSTGQGNYGYTF. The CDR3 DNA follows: TGTGCCAGCAGTACGGGACAGGGGAACTATGGCTACACCTTC.